This TCR beta chain is from a study of OX40 agonist ivuxolimab in advanced cancers. On the study more broadly: Ivuxolimab is a fully human IgG2 antibody that activates OX40 (CD134).

Sequencing used immunoSEQ multiplex PCR; TCRdb keeps in-frame clones, though not all of them. The sample has some 42,000 clones, 85% to 90% seen once. The V gene's germline CDR1 is MGHRA and CDR2 YSYEKL. The V gene lost 3 bases and the J gene lost 5 bases, with 8 bases spanning the gap. This CDR3 is 13 amino acids long. The sample consisted of CD4+ or CD8+ T cells sorted from blood, taken in a trial of the OX40 agonist ivuxolimab. This chain links TRBV4-1 with TRBJ2-4; D not resolved. This TCR was recovered from an adult with an advanced solid tumor such as melanoma, head and neck, liver or kidney cancer. The CDR3 protein is CASSQEPQNIQYF. In DNA, the CDR3 is TGCGCCAGCAGCCAGGAACCGCAAAACATTCAGTACTTC.